The T cell receptor (beta chain) under discussion was sequenced for a study of glioma-infiltrating T cells. Concerning this clonotype itself: Its antigen is unknown. One end of the junction does not line up with germline, which may come from a read error.

Using RNA template, CDR3s of TCR alpha and beta were amplified with iRepertoire arm-PCR. For one-step reverse transcription and amplification, about 85-400 ng of tissue mRNA or PBMC total RNA was used. Using its own MiXCR run on the multiplex PCR reads, TCRdb lists one record per CDR3 protein. The data contain thousands of distinct CDR3 sequences, 33% of them singletons. The CDR3 is 16 amino acids. Germline V gene data show CDR1 as LGHDT and CDR2 as YNNKEL (reference sequence). Findings and limits, study-wide: Tissue and blood shared very few CDR3 sequences. Above-expected tissue-blood divergence occurred in all gliomas, most in low-grade ones.

The chain has TRBV3-1 and TRBJ2-7; 7 bases are shared with TRBD2. The sample consisted of glioma tissue, nonneoplastic brain tissue, or PBMCs (not recorded which). This clonotype was sampled from a human donor with low-grade glioma or glioblastoma, undergoing nonglioma brain surgery, or in good health (not recorded which). The CDR3 spells CASRDTGGSRLGERYF. CDR3 DNA sequence: TGTGCCAGCAGAGATACGGGAGGCTCTAGGTTGGGCGAGCGGTACTTC.